Below, 28 T cell receptor beta chains from the same sample are listed, as sequenced in a study of cytomegalovirus exposure and HLA in healthy donors. The PCR made use of 60 Vbeta and 13 Jbeta primers. The method was immunoSEQ multiplex PCR; TCRdb's version includes in-frame clones alone and lacks a portion of them. Of roughly 190,000 clones in the sample, about 62% were seen once. The specimen was PBMCs. These receptor sequences come from a man in his forties in good health and CMV-seronegative.

The chain combines TRBV5-1 with TRBJ1-3; TRBD1 matches 7 bases. This CDR3 is built from 18 residues. V was clipped by 0 bases and J by 0 bases; unmatched bases: 9. The germline CDR1 and CDR2 sequences are SGHRS and YFSETQ. CDR3 coding DNA: TGCGCCAGCAGCTTGGCCGCGACAGGGCCAACCTCTGGAAACACCATATATTTT. Translating gives CASSLAATGPTSGNTIYF.

This clone has just a few counts. The chain couples TRBV5-1 to TRBJ1-6; possibly TRBD1 for D (6 bases). Deletions cut 4 bases from V and 0 bases from J, with 14 bases between. CDR3 length equals 17 residues. The V gene's germline CDR1 is SGHRS and CDR2 YFSETQ. The CDR3 nucleotides are TGCGCCAGCAGCCGTAGGACAGACAGCTCCTATAATTCACCCCTCCACTTT. Its protein is CASSRRTDSSYNSPLHF.

The chain combines TRBV5-1 with TRBJ1-2, with no clear D. The CDR3 extends over 13 amino acids. The germline V gene has CDR1 SGHRS and CDR2 YFSETQ. Deletions cut 4 bases from V and 3 bases from J, with 10 bases between. The CDR3 sequence: CASSHTVDYGYTF. Here the CDR3 DNA reads TGCGCCAGCAGCCACACCGTGGACTATGGCTACACCTTC.

The genes are TRBV5-1 and TRBJ2-7; D is unclear. The CDR3 loop spans 13 amino acids. Germline lookup yields CDR1 SGHRS and CDR2 YFSETQ. With 4 bases removed from V and 6 bases from J, the gap between germline ends came to 14 bases. The CDR3: CASSRPGTAEQYF. The CDR3 DNA reads as TGCGCCAGCAGCAGGCCAGGCACTGCCGAGCAGTACTTC.

CDR3 residues: CASSVGDNEQFF. CDR3 nucleotide sequence: TGTGCCAGCAGCGTAGGAGACAATGAGCAGTTCTTC. The chain recombines TRBV9 with TRBJ2-1; D ambiguous. V lost 0 bases to trimming and J lost 5 bases, with 3 bases between them. Germline V lookup: CDR1 SGDLS, CDR2 YYNGEE. The CDR3 has 12 residues.

The V gene is TRBV19, the J gene TRBJ2-7, with D maybe TRBD1 (5 bases). V was cut by 1 base and J by 3 bases, with 10 bases left in between. CDR1 and CDR2 from the germline V gene are LNHDA and SQIVND (reference sequence). The CDR3 has 14 residues. CDR3 loop: CASSIGEGDYEQYF. CDR3 nucleotide sequence: TGTGCCAGTAGTATAGGTGAAGGGGACTACGAGCAGTACTTC.

This clone has a handful of counts. The CDR3 protein is CASSPPGLAVETQYF. CDR3 sequence (DNA): TGTGCCAGCAGCCCGCCGGGACTAGCGGTTGAGACGCAGTATTTT. V and J are TRBV7-9 and TRBJ2-3; 11 bases match TRBD2. Germline lookup yields CDR1 SEHNR and CDR2 FQNEAQ (reference sequence). V dropped 5 bases and J dropped 9; count of bases not matched to a gene: 10. The CDR3 loop spans 15 amino acids.

This clone was seen a single time. The chain recombines TRBV28 with TRBJ2-3, with D possibly TRBD1 on 7 matching bases. The germline gives CDR1 MDHEN, CDR2 SYDVKM. The CDR3 loop spans 16 amino acids. Trimming shortened V by 7 bases and J by 4 bases, and 21 bases separated the two germline ends. The chain's CDR3 is CASTGGQLPGPDTQYF. The DNA of the CDR3 is TGTGCCAGCACCGGGGGACAGCTGCCGGGCCCAGATACGCAGTATTTT.

This clone turned up a few times. The chain recombines TRBV6-7 with TRBJ2-4, with D perhaps matching TRBD2 (5 bases). TRBV6-7 is an ORF; its function is uncertain. The CDR3 runs 14 residues. V dropped 7 bases and J dropped 3 bases, with 13 bases sitting between them. DNA of the CDR3: TGTGCCAGCATCAGCGGAGAAAACAAAAACATTCAGTACTTC. Protein product: CASISGENKNIQYF.

The genes are TRBV30 and TRBJ1-2; possible D gene TRBD1, 6 bases. Germline-derived CDR1 and CDR2 are GTSNPN and SVGIG (reference sequence). The CDR3 is 15 residues long. Trimming shortened V by 0 bases and J by 2 bases, and 13 bases separated the two germline ends. CDR3 bases: TGTGCCTGGAGTGTCCCCCGGACAGCGAACTATGGCTACACCTTC. Translated: CAWSVPRTANYGYTF. The whole variable domain, filled in from reference TRBV30 and TRBJ1-2, reads SQTIHQWPATLVQPVGSPLSLECTVEGTSNPNLYWYRQAAGRGLQLLFYSVGIGQISSEVPQNLSASRPQDRQFILSSKKLLLSDSGFYLCAWSVPRTANYGYTFGSGTRLTVV.

V gene TRBV7-7 combines with J gene TRBJ2-5; TRBD2 aligns across 10 bases. This CDR3 is built from 13 residues. Germline V CDR1 and CDR2: SSHAT, FNYEAQ (reference sequence). This CDR3 reads CASAAGGSETQYF. The CDR3 coding sequence is TGTGCTAGCGCAGCGGGAGGGTCAGAGACCCAGTACTTC.

The genes are TRBV19 and TRBJ2-1; D is possibly TRBD2 (6 bases). Germline CDR1 LNHDA, CDR2 SQIVND (reference sequence). There are 18 residues in the CDR3. Deletions cut 6 bases from V and 6 bases from J, with 27 bases between. CDR3 residues: CASRSIGRLAASGNEQFF. Written as DNA, the CDR3 is TGTGCCAGTAGGAGTATAGGGAGGCTAGCCGCTTCGGGCAATGAGCAGTTCTTC.

The rearrangement uses TRBV7-9 and TRBJ2-7, with D possibly TRBD1 on 8 matching bases. The CDR3 covers 15 residues. Deletions cut 5 bases from V and 0 bases from J, with 14 bases between. The germline V gene encodes CDR1 SEHNR and CDR2 FQNEAQ (reference sequence). In DNA, the CDR3 is TGTGCCAGCAGCCGGGGGGACAGGTACTCCTACGAGCAGTACTTC. It translates to CASSRGDRYSYEQYF.

The rearrangement uses TRBV7-9 and TRBJ2-7; possible D gene TRBD2, 5 bases. This CDR3 contains 17 residues. Trimming took 4 bases from V and 2 from J, leaving 21 bases between them. Germline values: CDR1 SEHNR, CDR2 FQNEAQ (reference sequence). DNA of the CDR3: TGTGCCAGCAGCTCTGCAAGGGCCCGAGGGAAAGCCTACGAGCAGTACTTC. It yields the protein CASSSARARGKAYEQYF.

The table lists this clone with a few counts. The CDR3 here is CAISDRGNEQFF. Here the CDR3 DNA reads TGTGCCATCAGTGACAGGGGGAATGAGCAGTTCTTC. V and J are TRBV10-3 and TRBJ2-1; 7 nucleotides line up with TRBD1. The CDR3 totals 12 residues. V trimming: 3 bases; J trimming: 7 bases; junction bases outside the gene matches: 0. CDR1 ENHRY and CDR2 SYGVKD come from the germline V gene.

This chain connects TRBV7-2 to TRBJ2-7; TRBD2 matches 9 bases. CDR1 is SGHTA and CDR2 is FQGNSA in the germline V gene. With V trimmed by 3 bases and J by 3 bases, 12 bases remained unmatched. This CDR3 region has 17 residues. CDR3 protein: CASSLLTSGFSYYEQYF. DNA of the CDR3: TGTGCCAGCAGCTTGCTGACTAGCGGTTTTTCCTACTACGAGCAGTACTTC.

The V gene is TRBV12-5, the J gene TRBJ1-3; 7 bases line up with TRBD1. Trimming removed 0 bases from V and 0 bases from J; junction bases left unmatched: 2. This CDR3 spans 16 amino acids. Germline CDR1 is LGHNT and CDR2 is FRNRAP. CDR3 DNA sequence: TGTGCTAGTGGTTTGGTGTGGGACAGCTCTGGAAACACCATATATTTT. Amino acid sequence: CASGLVWDSSGNTIYF.

This sequence joins TRBV7-2 and TRBJ2-7; 11 nucleotides align to TRBD2. This CDR3 has 15 amino acids. J gave up 5 bases and V 6 bases, and 9 bases lay outside the gene matches. CDR1 and CDR2 (germline): SGHTA, FQGNSA. The CDR3 region is CASRLTSGRANEQYF. The CDR3 region has the DNA TGTGCCAGCAGGCTAACTAGCGGGAGAGCTAACGAGCAGTACTTC.

This sequence joins TRBV4-1 and TRBJ2-3; no definite D call. CDR3 size: 15 residues. In germline, CDR1 is MGHRA, CDR2 YSYEKL. The ends were cut back, 0 bases at V and 0 bases at J, with 7 bases in the middle. CDR3 nucleotides: TGCGCCAGCAGCCAAGAGTACAGAAGCACAGATACGCAGTATTTT. This gives the protein CASSQEYRSTDTQYF.

V gene TRBV27 combines with J gene TRBJ2-3, with D possibly matching TRBD2 (6 bases). The germline V gene has CDR1 MNHEY and CDR2 SMNVEV (reference sequence). This CDR3 region has 15 residues. V shed 0 bases and J shed 6 bases, with 13 bases lying between them. CDR3 sequence (DNA): TGTGCCAGCAGTTTATCAGGCGGGGCAGGGGATACGCAGTATTTT. Its protein product is CASSLSGGAGDTQYF.

There are a few counts of this clone. The rearrangement uses TRBV6-5 and TRBJ2-5; TRBD2 matches 7 bases. J gave up 1 base and V 2 bases, and 1 base lay outside the gene matches. The CDR3 consists of 14 residues. The germline V gene has CDR1 MNHEY and CDR2 SVGAGI. CDR3 in DNA: TGTGCCAGCAGTTACGCGGGGGTCCAAGAGACCCAGTACTTC. Translated, it gives CASSYAGVQETQYF.

J is TRBJ2-5 and V is TRBV4-3; D gene ambiguous. The germline V and J ends were trimmed by 0 bases and 1 base, with 9 bases remaining between them. CDR3 length equals 15 residues. The germline V gene encodes CDR1 LGHNA and CDR2 YSLEER. The CDR3 protein is CASSQDRQRQETQYF. The CDR3 DNA sequence: TGCGCCAGCAGCCAAGATCGGCAGCGCCAAGAGACCCAGTACTTC.

V and J are TRBV28 and TRBJ1-2; D ambiguous. V lost 8 bases, J lost 4 bases, and 8 bases lay in between. Germline V CDR1 and CDR2: MDHEN, SYDVKM. This CDR3 region has 11 residues. The CDR3 loop reads CASLRGYGYTF. The CDR3 DNA follows: TGTGCCAGCCTACGAGGCTATGGCTACACCTTC.

This chain links TRBV6-1 with TRBJ2-5, with 11 nucleotides matching TRBD1. This CDR3 has 15 residues. Germline V gene data show CDR1 as MNHNS and CDR2 as SASEGT. V shed 4 bases, J shed 4 bases, and the junction held 5 bases outside the gene matches. This CDR3 reads CASSVGQGEVETQYF. Written as DNA, the CDR3 is TGTGCCAGCAGTGTGGGACAGGGGGAGGTAGAGACCCAGTACTTC.

A remark on this clone: The junction shows a germline mismatch at one end, possibly a read error. The V call is TRBV7-9, the J call TRBJ2-3; TRBD1 aligns across 8 bases. The germline V gene encodes CDR1 SEHNR and CDR2 FQNEAQ (reference sequence). This CDR3 region has 16 residues. This chain's CDR3 is CSSSLVTGGSADTQYF. The CDR3 DNA is TGTTCCAGCAGCTTAGTTACAGGGGGAAGCGCAGATACGCAGTATTTT.

The chain recombines TRBV7-2 with TRBJ2-5, with D possibly being TRBD2 (5 bases). Germline V gives CDR1 SGHTA, CDR2 FQGNSA. This CDR3 contains 14 residues. Trimming pared 2 bases from V and 2 bases from J, leaving 9 bases between. In nucleotides, the CDR3 is TGTGCCAGCAGCTTACCCCCGGGACAAGAGACCCAGTACTTC. It encodes CASSLPPGQETQYF.

The table lists this clone with a count of one. The chain links TRBV2 to TRBJ2-7; perhaps TRBD1 as D (5 bases). The CDR3 consists of 13 residues. V lost 6 bases to trimming and J lost 2 bases, with 11 bases between them. CDR1 SNHLY and CDR2 FYNNEI come from the germline V gene. CDR3 in amino acids: CASREQGAYEQYF. CDR3 nucleotides: TGTGCCAGCAGGGAGCAGGGCGCCTACGAGCAGTACTTC.

J is TRBJ2-5 and V is TRBV19; maybe TRBD1 (7 bases). CDR3 length: 15 amino acids. Germline V gene sequence: CDR1 LNHDA, CDR2 SQIVND (reference sequence). V lost 5 bases to trimming and J lost 5 bases, with 18 bases between them. The CDR3 region has the DNA TGTGCCAGTAGTGACCGACTAGGGGGCTTGGAGACCCAGTACTTC. This translates into CASSDRLGGLETQYF.